The entry below gives a single T cell receptor (beta chain) sequence along with its context. The antigen it binds to is not known. There are no base qualities to consult, and no much larger clone falls within one base. This sample stems from a study of blood T cell repertoires in COVID-19 (dated by TCRdb to 2020 to 2021). General notes on the study: Samples covering the acute and convalescent phases of COVID-19 were provided by collaborators in the United States, Italy and Spain. Where available, HLA class I and class II types were taken from metadata supplied by the sample provider and were not determined by assay-based typing. A de-identified subject ID, COVID-19 status, age in years and sex were almost always included in the sample metadata. The repertoires were released in a freely available public database intended as a resource for research on the immune response to SARS-CoV-2. The samples were drawn from two sources: the first 160 participants of the ongoing ImmuneRACE study, and 1,000 to 1,500 subjects contributed by 6 global collaborators. The prospective study material was composed of cDNA or gDNA derived from T cells, B-cell-depleted T cells, or PBMCs. Deeply sampled blood TCRbeta repertoires from subjects exposed to, actively infected with, or recovered from COVID-19 were included in the dataset.

Results the study describes overall, beyond this receptor: The quantity of clinical and demographic metadata differed by source and by participant and was supplied without curation.

TCRbeta CDR3 regions were amplified from genomic DNA using the immunoSEQ Assay, a bias-controlled multiplex PCR. For the original study's pipeline: The number of nucleated cells in each sample was estimated from the amplification of reference gene primers within the assay. Sequence reads were collapsed and filtered to measure the absolute abundance of every unique TCRbeta CDR3 rearrangement. For each sample, productive Simpson clonality was calculated by taking the square root of Simpson's diversity index across productive rearrangements. The table was pulled from immuneACCESS by TCRdb, which kept in-frame rearrangements only. Such tables lose some clones; where checked, under half of the loss comes from unresolved V genes, and the rest has no known cause. V and J calls and clone size come straight from that table; D and trimming were deduced from the DNA. Counted in this sample were some 400,000 clones; about 87% of them appeared once. The ten largest clones add up to more than 9% of the sample.

One collaborating source in Seattle enrolled patients during active infection and followed them longitudinally through the course of disease. The collaborating institutions used their own protocols to collect whole blood in K2EDTA tubes. For TCRbeta analysis, collaborator samples were shipped as frozen whole blood, as isolated PBMCs, or as DNA extracted from either sample type. Trimming removed 5 bases from V and 2 bases from J; the gene matches leave 3 bases unexplained. From a lookup of the germline V gene (reference sequence), CDR1 and CDR2 are GTSNPN and SVGIG. The CDR3 numbers 14 residues from cysteine through phenylalanine. This entry keeps only the CDR3 DNA: 42 bases, framed from base 1.

The sequence is built from TRBV30 and TRBJ2-3, with TRBD2 matching 11 junction bases. The sequencing input was peripheral blood. This TCR came from a woman aged 25-40 years with COVID-19, enrolled during active disease. DNA sequence: TGTGCCTGGGGGACTAGCGGAGCCACAGATACGCAGTATTTT. This translates into CAWGTSGATDTQYF.